This T cell receptor (beta chain) was identified in a study of T-cell reconstitution after alpha-beta-depleted transplantation in children. General observations from the study: Where alpha-beta T cells came from about two months after transplant was reportedly several hundred expanded graft clones.

Unique molecular identifiers were built into the TCRbeta library. TCRdb re-analysed the PCR reads in MiXCR, keeping a single row per CDR3 protein. The sample has around 440,000 distinct CDR3 sequences, over 9.5% seen once. This clonotype was observed many times. The antigen is not known. The V end lost 3 bases, the J end lost 1 base, and 2 bases lay between the germline ends. Looked up from germline, CDR1 is DFQATT and CDR2 is SNEGSKA (reference sequence). The CDR3 totals 11 residues. The chain recombines TRBV20-1 with TRBJ2-3, with D hard to call. Sequences were derived from PBMCs, sampled before TCRalphabeta/CD19-depleted stem cell transplant. The source of this sequence is a child aged 2-15 years with inherited bone marrow failure, due to receive a stem cell transplant. The CDR3 spells CSASGTDTQYF. CDR3 nucleotides: TGCAGTGCTAGTGGCACAGATACGCAGTATTTT.